This T cell receptor (beta chain) was recovered during a study of glioma-infiltrating T cells. This clonotype was seen many times. One end of the junction fails to match germline, which may point to a read error. Amplification of TCR alpha and beta CDR3 regions from RNA used iRepertoire nested multiplex PCR. One entry per CDR3 protein, called by TCRdb with MiXCR from the multiplex PCR reads. Of approximately 190,000 distinct CDR3 sequences listed, over 25% are singletons. Germline V gene data show CDR1 as SGHNT and CDR2 as YYREEE (reference sequence). This CDR3 is built from 14 residues. The V gene is TRBV5-4, the J gene TRBJ1-2; TRBD1 is a possible D gene (5 bases). The sequencing sample was made of glioma tissue, nonneoplastic brain tissue, or PBMCs (not recorded which). The source is a human donor with low-grade glioma or glioblastoma, undergoing nonglioma brain surgery, or in good health (not recorded which). The CDR3 DNA is TGTGCCAGCACCTTGGGGCAACGAGACTATGGCTACACCTTC. Translating gives CASTLGQRDYGYTF.